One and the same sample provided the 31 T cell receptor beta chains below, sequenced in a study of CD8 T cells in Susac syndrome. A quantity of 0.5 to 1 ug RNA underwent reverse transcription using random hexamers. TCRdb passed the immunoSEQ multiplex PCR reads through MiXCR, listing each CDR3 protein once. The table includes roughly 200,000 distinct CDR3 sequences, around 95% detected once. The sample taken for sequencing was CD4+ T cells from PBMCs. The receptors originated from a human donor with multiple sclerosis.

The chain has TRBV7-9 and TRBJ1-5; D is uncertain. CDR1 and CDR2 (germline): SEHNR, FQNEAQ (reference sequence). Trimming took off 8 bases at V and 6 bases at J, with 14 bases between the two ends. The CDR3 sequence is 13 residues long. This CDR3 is CASSRGGSQPQHF. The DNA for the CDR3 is TGTGCCAGCTCCCGGGGAGGTAGTCAGCCCCAGCATTTT. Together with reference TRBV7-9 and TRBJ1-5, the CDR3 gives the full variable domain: DTGVSQNPRHKITKRGQNVTFRCDPISEHNRLYWYRQTLGQGPEFLTYFQNEAQLEKSRLLSDRFSAERPKGSFSTLEIQRTEQGDSAMYLCASSRGGSQPQHFGDGTRLSIL.

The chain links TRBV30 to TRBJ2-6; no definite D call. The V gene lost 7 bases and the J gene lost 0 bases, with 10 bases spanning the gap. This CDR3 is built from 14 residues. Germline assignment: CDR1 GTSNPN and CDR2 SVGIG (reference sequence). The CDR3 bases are TGTGCCTTCGAGGTAACCTCTGGGGCCAACGTCCTGACTTTC. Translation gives CAFEVTSGANVLTF.

The CDR3 spells CASSVDRESNQPQHF. In DNA form, the CDR3 reads TGTGCCAGCAGTGTCGACAGGGAGAGCAATCAGCCCCAGCATTTT. The chain recombines TRBV27 with TRBJ1-5; 7 nucleotides agree with TRBD1. The germline V gene has CDR1 MNHEY and CDR2 SMNVEV (reference sequence). Trimming took 5 bases from V and 1 from J; bases not matched to a gene: 5. The CDR3 totals 15 residues.

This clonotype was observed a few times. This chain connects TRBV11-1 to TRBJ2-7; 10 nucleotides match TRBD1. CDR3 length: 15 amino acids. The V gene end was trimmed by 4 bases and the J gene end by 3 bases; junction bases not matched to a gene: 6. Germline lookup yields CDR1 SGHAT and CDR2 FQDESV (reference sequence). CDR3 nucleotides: TGTGCCAGCAGCTATCCGGGACAGGGGCTCTACGAGCAGTACTTC. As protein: CASSYPGQGLYEQYF.

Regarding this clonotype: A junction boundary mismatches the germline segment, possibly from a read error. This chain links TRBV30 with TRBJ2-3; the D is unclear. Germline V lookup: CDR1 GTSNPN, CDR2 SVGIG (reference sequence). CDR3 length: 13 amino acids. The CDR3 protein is CAWSGSGTSRSAF. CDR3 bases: TGTGCCTGGAGTGGAAGTGGCACCTCAAGATCGGCTTTT.

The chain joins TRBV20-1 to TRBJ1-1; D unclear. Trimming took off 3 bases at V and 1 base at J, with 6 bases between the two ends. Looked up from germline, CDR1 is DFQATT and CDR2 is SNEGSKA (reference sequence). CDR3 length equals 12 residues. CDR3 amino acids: CSARSANTEAFF. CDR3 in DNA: TGCAGTGCTAGGTCTGCGAACACTGAAGCTTTCTTT.

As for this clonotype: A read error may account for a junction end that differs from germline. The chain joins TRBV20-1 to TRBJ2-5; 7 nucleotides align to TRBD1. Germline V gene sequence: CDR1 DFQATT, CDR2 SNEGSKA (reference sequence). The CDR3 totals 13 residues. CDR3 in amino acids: CSAGEVDRETQYF. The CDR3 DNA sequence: TGCAGTGCTGGAGAGGTGGACAGGGAGACCCAGTACTTC.

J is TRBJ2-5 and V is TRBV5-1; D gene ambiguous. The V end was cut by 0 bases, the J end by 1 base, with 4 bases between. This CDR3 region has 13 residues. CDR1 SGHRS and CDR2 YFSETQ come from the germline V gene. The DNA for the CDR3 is TGCGCCAGCAGCTTGGACACCCAAGAGACCCAGTACTTC. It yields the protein CASSLDTQETQYF. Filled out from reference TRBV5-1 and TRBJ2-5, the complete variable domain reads KAGVTQTPRYLIKTRGQQVTLSCSPISGHRSVSWYQQTPGQGLQFLFEYFSETQRNKGNFPGRFSGRQFSNSRSEMNVSTLELGDSALYLCASSLDTQETQYFGPGTRLLVL.

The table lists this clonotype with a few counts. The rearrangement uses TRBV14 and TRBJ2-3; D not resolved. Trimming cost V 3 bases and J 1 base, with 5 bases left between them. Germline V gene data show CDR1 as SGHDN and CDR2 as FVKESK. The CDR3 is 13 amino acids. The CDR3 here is CASSQVGTDTQYF. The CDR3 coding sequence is TGTGCCAGCAGCCAGGTGGGCACAGATACGCAGTATTTT.

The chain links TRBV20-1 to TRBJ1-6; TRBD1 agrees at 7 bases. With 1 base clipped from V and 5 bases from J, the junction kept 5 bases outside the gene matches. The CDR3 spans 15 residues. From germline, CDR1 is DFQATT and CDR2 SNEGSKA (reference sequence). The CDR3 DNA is TGCAGTGCTAGAGTATCTGGACAGGATAATTCACCCCTCCACTTT. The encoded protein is CSARVSGQDNSPLHF.

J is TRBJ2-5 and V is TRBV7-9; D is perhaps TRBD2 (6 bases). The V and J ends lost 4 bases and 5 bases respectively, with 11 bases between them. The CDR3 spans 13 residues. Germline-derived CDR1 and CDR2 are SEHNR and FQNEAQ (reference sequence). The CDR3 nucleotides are TGTGCCAGCAGCTCGACGGGGAGGGAGACCCAGTACTTC. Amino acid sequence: CASSSTGRETQYF.

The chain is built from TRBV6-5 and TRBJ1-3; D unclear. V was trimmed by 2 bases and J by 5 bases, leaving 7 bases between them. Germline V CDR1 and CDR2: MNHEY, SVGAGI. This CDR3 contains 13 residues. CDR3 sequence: CASSYANRNTIYF. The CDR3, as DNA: TGTGCCAGCAGTTACGCAAACCGAAACACCATATATTTT.

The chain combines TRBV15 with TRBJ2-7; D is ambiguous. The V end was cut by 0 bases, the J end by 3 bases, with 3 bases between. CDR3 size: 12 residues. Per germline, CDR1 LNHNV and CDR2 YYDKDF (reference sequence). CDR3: CATSREFYEQYF. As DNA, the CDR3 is TGTGCCACCAGCAGAGAATTCTACGAGCAGTACTTC.

The CDR3 loop is CASSKTGELQETQYF. The CDR3 coding sequence is TGCGCCAGCAGCAAGACAGGAGAACTGCAAGAGACCCAGTACTTC. The chain couples TRBV4-3 to TRBJ2-5, with TRBD1 as a possible D gene (6 bases). The V end was cut by 5 bases, the J end by 2 bases, with 15 bases between. The CDR3 consists of 15 residues. CDR1 LGHNA and CDR2 YSLEER come from the germline V gene.

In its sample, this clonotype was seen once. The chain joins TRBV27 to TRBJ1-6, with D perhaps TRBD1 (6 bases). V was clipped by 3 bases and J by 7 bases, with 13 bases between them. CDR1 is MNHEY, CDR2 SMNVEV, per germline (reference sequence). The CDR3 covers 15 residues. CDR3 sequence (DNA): TGTGCCAGCAGTTTCGGGGGACAAATAAATTCACCCCTCCACTTT. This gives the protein CASSFGGQINSPLHF.

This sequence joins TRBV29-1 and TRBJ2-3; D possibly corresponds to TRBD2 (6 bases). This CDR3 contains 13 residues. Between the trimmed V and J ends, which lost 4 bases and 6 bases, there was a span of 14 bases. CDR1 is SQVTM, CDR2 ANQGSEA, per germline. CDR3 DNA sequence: TGCAGCGTTGTTTGGGGACTGGGGGATACGCAGTATTTT. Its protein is CSVVWGLGDTQYF.

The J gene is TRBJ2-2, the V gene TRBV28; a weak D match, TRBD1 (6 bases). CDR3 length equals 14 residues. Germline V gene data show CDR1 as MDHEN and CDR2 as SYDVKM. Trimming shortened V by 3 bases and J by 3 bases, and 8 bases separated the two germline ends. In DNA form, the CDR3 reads TGTGCCAGCAGTTTGGGACAAGACACCGGGGAGCTGTTTTTT. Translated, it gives CASSLGQDTGELFF.

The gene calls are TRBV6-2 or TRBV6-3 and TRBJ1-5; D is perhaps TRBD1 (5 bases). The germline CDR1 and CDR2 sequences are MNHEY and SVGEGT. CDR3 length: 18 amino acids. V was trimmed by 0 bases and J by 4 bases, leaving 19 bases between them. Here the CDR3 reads CASSYSRTRRGGNQPQHF. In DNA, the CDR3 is TGTGCCAGCAGTTACTCACGGACACGGAGGGGCGGAAATCAGCCCCAGCATTTT.

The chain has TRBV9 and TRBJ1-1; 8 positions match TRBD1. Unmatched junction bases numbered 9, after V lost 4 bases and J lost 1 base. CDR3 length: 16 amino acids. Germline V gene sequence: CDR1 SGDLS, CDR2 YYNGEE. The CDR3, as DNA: TGTGCCAGCAGCTTATCAGGGGGCTCGGCGAACACTGAAGCTTTCTTT. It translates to CASSLSGGSANTEAFF.

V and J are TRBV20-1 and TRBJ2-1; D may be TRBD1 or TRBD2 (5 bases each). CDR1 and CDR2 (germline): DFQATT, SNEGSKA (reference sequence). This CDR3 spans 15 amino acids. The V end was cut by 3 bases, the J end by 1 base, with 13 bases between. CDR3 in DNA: TGCAGTGCTAGCCTACGTGGGGGTTCCTACAATGAGCAGTTCTTC. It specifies CSASLRGGSYNEQFF.

The CDR3: CASSQDEIAGYTF. CDR3 coding DNA: TGTGCCAGCAGCCAAGATGAGATAGCCGGCTACACCTTC. The chain has TRBV3-1 and TRBJ1-2; D is uncertain. The germline CDR1 and CDR2 sequences are LGHDT and YNNKEL (reference sequence). V lost 0 bases and J 8 bases, leaving 10 bases between the germline ends. The CDR3 runs 13 residues.

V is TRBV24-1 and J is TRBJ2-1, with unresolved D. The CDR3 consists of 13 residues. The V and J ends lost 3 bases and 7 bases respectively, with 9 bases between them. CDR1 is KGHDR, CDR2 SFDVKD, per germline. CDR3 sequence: CATSDGRNNEQFF. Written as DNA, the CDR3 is TGTGCCACCAGTGATGGACGCAATAATGAGCAGTTCTTC.

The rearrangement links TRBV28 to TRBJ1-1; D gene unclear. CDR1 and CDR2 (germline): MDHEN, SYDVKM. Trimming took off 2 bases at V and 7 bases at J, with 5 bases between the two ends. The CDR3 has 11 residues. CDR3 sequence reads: CASSLRDEAFF. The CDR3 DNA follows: TGTGCCAGCAGTTTAAGAGATGAAGCTTTCTTT.

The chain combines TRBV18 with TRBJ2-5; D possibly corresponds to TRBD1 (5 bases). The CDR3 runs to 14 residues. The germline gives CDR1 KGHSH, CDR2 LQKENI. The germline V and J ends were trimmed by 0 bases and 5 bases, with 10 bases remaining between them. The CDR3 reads CASSPPGRVETQYF. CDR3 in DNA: TGTGCCAGCTCACCACCGGGCAGGGTTGAGACCCAGTACTTC. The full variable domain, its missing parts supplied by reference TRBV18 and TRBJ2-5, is NAGVMQNPRHLVRRRGQEARLRCSPMKGHSHVYWYRQLPEEGLKFMVYLQKENIIDESGMPKERFSAEFPKEGPSILRIQQVVRGDSAAYFCASSPPGRVETQYFGPGTRLLVL.

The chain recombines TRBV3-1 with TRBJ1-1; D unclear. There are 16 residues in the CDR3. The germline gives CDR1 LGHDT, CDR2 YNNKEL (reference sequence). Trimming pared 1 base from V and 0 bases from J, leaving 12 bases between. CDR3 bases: TGTGCCAGCAGCCAAGTGCCTAAAGTTGTGAACACTGAAGCTTTCTTT. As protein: CASSQVPKVVNTEAFF.

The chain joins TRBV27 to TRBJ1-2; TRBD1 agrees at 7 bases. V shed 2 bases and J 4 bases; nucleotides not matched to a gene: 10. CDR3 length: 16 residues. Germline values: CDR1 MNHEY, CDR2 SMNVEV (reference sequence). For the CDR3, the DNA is TGTGCCAGCAGTTTAACGAGGAGGGGGCCGGGCTATGGCTACACCTTC. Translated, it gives CASSLTRRGPGYGYTF.

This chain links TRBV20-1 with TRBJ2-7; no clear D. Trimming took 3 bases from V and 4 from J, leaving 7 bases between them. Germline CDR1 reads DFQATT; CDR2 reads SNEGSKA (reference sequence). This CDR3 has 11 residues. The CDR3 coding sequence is TGCAGTGCTAGTTCGTTTTACGAGCAGTACTTC. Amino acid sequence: CSASSFYEQYF.

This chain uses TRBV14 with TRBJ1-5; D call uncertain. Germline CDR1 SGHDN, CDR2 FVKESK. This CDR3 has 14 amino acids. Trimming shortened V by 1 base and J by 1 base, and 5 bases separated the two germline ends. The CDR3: CASSQVGSNQPQHF. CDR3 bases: TGTGCCAGCAGCCAAGTTGGCAGCAATCAGCCCCAGCATTTT.

The DNA of the CDR3 is TGCGCCAGCAGCTTGAGCACAGGGTTCAATGAGCAGTTCTTC. Encoded protein: CASSLSTGFNEQFF. V usage is TRBV5-1 and J usage is TRBJ2-1; a possible D gene is TRBD1 (6 bases). CDR1 and CDR2 (germline): SGHRS, YFSETQ. This CDR3 contains 14 residues. V lost 1 base and J lost 6, with 11 bases in between. The full variable domain, completed using reference TRBV5-1 and TRBJ2-1, is KAGVTQTPRYLIKTRGQQVTLSCSPISGHRSVSWYQQTPGQGLQFLFEYFSETQRNKGNFPGRFSGRQFSNSRSEMNVSTLELGDSALYLCASSLSTGFNEQFFGPGTRLTVL.

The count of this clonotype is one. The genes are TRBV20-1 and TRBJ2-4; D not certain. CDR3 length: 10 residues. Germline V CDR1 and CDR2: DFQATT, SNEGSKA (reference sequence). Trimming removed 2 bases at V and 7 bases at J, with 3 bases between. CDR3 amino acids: CSARKNIQYF. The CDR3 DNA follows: TGCAGTGCTAGAAAGAACATTCAGTACTTC.

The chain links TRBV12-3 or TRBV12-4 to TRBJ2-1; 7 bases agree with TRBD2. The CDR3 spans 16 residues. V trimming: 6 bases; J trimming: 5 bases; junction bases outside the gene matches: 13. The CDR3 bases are TGTGCCAGCAGGGGGTCGCGGGGGAAACCCAACAATGAGCAGTTCTTC. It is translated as CASRGSRGKPNNEQFF.